This T cell receptor beta chain was observed in a study of blood T cell repertoires in COVID-19. The CDR3 spans 15 residues. V lost 5 bases and J 2 bases, leaving 13 bases between the germline ends. The germline V gene encodes CDR1 SEHNR and CDR2 FQNEAQ (reference sequence). Some clones are missing from TCRdb's copy, which holds only in-frame ones; the method was immunoSEQ multiplex PCR. The sample includes 110,000 to 150,000 clones, roughly four fifths of them seen just once. What was sequenced was peripheral blood. The sequence was collected from a woman older than 75 in a cohort sampled during active or convalescent COVID-19. The chain is built from TRBV7-9 and TRBJ2-1, with unresolved D. The CDR3 DNA follows: TGTGCCAGCAGCAGGGCCCTCGCAGCCTACAATGAGCAGTTCTTC. Translating it yields CASSRALAAYNEQFF.